The rows below give T cell receptor beta chains drawn from one sample of a study of T cells in Graves' hyperthyroidism and ophthalmopathy. TCRdb re-derived calls from the multiplex PCR reads in MiXCR, one entry per CDR3 protein. The repertoire holds hundreds of thousands of distinct CDR3 sequences, with approximately 14% as singletons. Sample: blood. These receptors all come from a woman aged 18 to 35 with Graves' hyperthyroidism. CDR3s include the opening cysteine and the closing phenylalanine or tryptophan. A D gene is named only where the DNA matches it firmly. Clone sizes are given selectively: once, few, many, or a class where the clone is expanded.

D gene,V gene,J gene,clone size,CDR3 length,CDR3 DNA,CDR3 protein
-,TRBV6-9,TRBJ1-2,few,15,TGTGCCAGCAGTTCCTTAGCCGTCGACACCTATGGCTACACCTTC,CASSSLAVDTYGYTF
TRBD2,TRBV14,TRBJ2-5,-,17,TGTGCCAGCAGCCAAGATTCCAAGCGGGAGATCCAAGAGACCCAGTACTTC,CASSQDSKREIQETQYF
TRBD2,TRBV2,TRBJ2-3,many,14,TGTGCCAGCAGGGGACTAGCGGTGACAGATACGCAGTATTTT,CASRGLAVTDTQYF
-,TRBV6-1,TRBJ1-5,-,14,TGTGCCATCCGACGGAGGGGCCTCGATCAGCCCCAGCATTTT,CAIRRRGLDQPQHF
-,TRBV6-1,TRBJ1-2,many,15,TGTGCCAGCAGTGGAACGGCTCCGGCCAACTATGGCTACACCTTC,CASSGTAPANYGYTF
TRBD2,TRBV5-5,TRBJ2-2,-,16,TGTGCCAGCAGCTTAGACAGCGGGGCGCTTGACGGGGAGCTGTTTTTT,CASSLDSGALDGELFF
-,TRBV3-1,TRBJ2-7,many,15,TGTGCCAGCAGCCAATTATCCGGGAGTTTTGGCGAGCAGTACTTC,CASSQLSGSFGEQYF
TRBD2,TRBV12-3/TRBV12-4,TRBJ2-3,many,15,TGTGCCAGCAGCGGACTAGCGGGATCCACAGATACGCAGTATTTT,CASSGLAGSTDTQYF
-,TRBV20-1,TRBJ2-2,-,13,TGCAGTGCTGGGCGGCCGAACACCGGGGAGCTGTTTTTT,CSAGRPNTGELFF
TRBD1,TRBV28,TRBJ1-2,-,15,TGTGCCAGCAGCCCCCCGGCAGGGGGCCTCTATGGCTACACCTTC,CASSPPAGGLYGYTF
TRBD1,TRBV7-8,TRBJ1-1,medium-sized,14,TGTGCCAGCAGCTCGGGACAGCCCAACACTGAAGCTTTCTTT,CASSSGQPNTEAFF
-,TRBV28,TRBJ1-1,many,14,TGTGCCAGCAGTTCTCTGGGACAAAACACTGAAGCTTTCTTT,CASSSLGQNTEAFF
TRBD2,TRBV13,TRBJ2-5,many,15,TGTGCCAGCAGCTCGGGACTAGCGGGAGACGGGACCCAGTACTTC,CASSSGLAGDGTQYF
TRBD1,TRBV2,TRBJ1-6,-,15,TGTGCCAGCAGTGAGATGGACAGGGATACTTCACCCCTCCACTTT,CASSEMDRDTSPLHF
-,TRBV4-1,TRBJ2-1,many,15,TGCGCCAGCAGCCAAGCAGGGTGGTCCTACAATGAGCAGTTCTTC,CASSQAGWSYNEQFF
TRBD2,TRBV25-1,TRBJ2-6,few,17,TGTGCCAGCAGTGGTCTAGCGGGAGTCGCCGAGGCCAACGTCCTGACTTTC,CASSGLAGVAEANVLTF
TRBD1,TRBV4-3,TRBJ1-2,few,17,TGCGCCAGCAGCCAAGAACATCTGGACAGGGCTTTCGTAGGCTACACCTTC,CASSQEHLDRAFVGYTF
TRBD2,TRBV11-3,TRBJ2-3,many,15,TGTGCCAGCAGCTTCGTCCGGGAGGAAGGAGATACGCAGTATTTT,CASSFVREEGDTQYF
-,TRBV12-3/TRBV12-4,TRBJ2-7,many,14,TGTGCCAGCAGTTTAACAGGGAGCTCCTACGAGCAGTACTTC,CASSLTGSSYEQYF
-,TRBV2,TRBJ2-2,many,13,TGTGCCAGCAGTGTCAGGAACACCGGGGAGCTGTTTTTT,CASSVRNTGELFF
TRBD1,TRBV6-2/TRBV6-3,TRBJ2-1,many,17,TGTGCCAGCAGCCAGGACAGGTCAGGTAGCTCCTACAATGAGCAGTTCTTC,CASSQDRSGSSYNEQFF
-,TRBV29-1,TRBJ2-3,once,11,TGCAGCTCATCACGGCTTGATACGCAGTATTTT,CSSSRLDTQYF
TRBD2,TRBV19,TRBJ2-7,few,15,TGTGCCAGTAGTGTAACTAGCGGGGGGTCCTACGAGCAGTACTTC,CASSVTSGGSYEQYF
-,TRBV28,TRBJ2-1,-,15,TGTGCCAGCATTACTTCGGGGAGCTCCTACAATGAGCAGTTCTTC,CASITSGSSYNEQFF
TRBD2,TRBV9,TRBJ2-2,few,16,TGTGCCAGCAGCGTACTAGCGGGATCGAACACCGGGGAGCTGTTTTTT,CASSVLAGSNTGELFF
-,TRBV18,TRBJ1-4,-,9,TGTGCCAGCTCCCCGGAACTGTTTTTT,CASSPELFF
-,TRBV6-1,TRBJ2-1,few,16,TGTGCCAGCAGTTATGTGTCAGGGCGGACCTACAATGAGCAGTTCTTC,CASSYVSGRTYNEQFF
TRBD2,TRBV13,TRBJ2-5,-,16,TGTGCCAGCAGCCCGCCGACTAGCGGAGGTGTGGAGACCCAGTACTTC,CASSPPTSGGVETQYF
-,TRBV7-8,TRBJ1-1,many,16,TGTGCCAGCAGCTTAGGGTACGGCAGCTCGAACACTGAAGCTTTCTTT,CASSLGYGSSNTEAFF
-,TRBV6-6,TRBJ1-1,many,14,TGTGCCAGCAGTTACGGTGGAGTGTTGGCTGAAGCTTTCTTT,CASSYGGVLAEAFF
-,TRBV11-2,TRBJ2-5,many,15,TGTGCCAGCAAAAGTGGAGCCGCGGTAGCGGAGACCCAGTACTTC,CASKSGAAVAETQYF
-,TRBV10-3,TRBJ2-7,-,13,TGTGCCATCAAAGGCCGACAACCTTACGAGCAGTACTTC,CAIKGRQPYEQYF
TRBD1,TRBV4-2,TRBJ1-5,many,16,TGTGCCAGCAGCCAAGAAGGGACAGTTAGCAATCAGCCCCAGCATTTT,CASSQEGTVSNQPQHF
-,TRBV24-1,TRBJ1-1,-,14,TGTGCCACCAGCCCACGACCGAACAGGGAGTTCGCTTTCTTT,CATSPRPNREFAFF
-,TRBV28,TRBJ2-1,-,11,TGTGCCAGCAGCCGTTGGTATGAGCAGTTCTTC,CASSRWYEQFF
TRBD2,TRBV7-3,TRBJ2-1,many,13,TGTGCCTCCAGGACTGCGGGAGGGAATGAGCAGTTCTTC,CASRTAGGNEQFF
-,TRBV11-2,TRBJ2-5,-,17,TGTGCCAGCAGCTTAGACACACTAGCCGCGGACAAAGAGACCCAGTACTTC,CASSLDTLAADKETQYF
-,TRBV10-3,TRBJ2-5,once,14,TGTGCCATCAGTGAAGGGACACGGGAAGAGACCCAGTACTTC,CAISEGTREETQYF